These 5 T cell receptor beta chains were all obtained from the same sample, sequenced in a study of shared clonotypes between healthy human individuals. Produced via immunoSEQ multiplex PCR; TCRdb's table is partial and in-frame only. The table includes some 490,000 clones, approximately 82% detected once. Sequencing was carried out using PBMCs. The receptors originated from a woman in her forties in good health. Some clones in this sample may be carry-over from other donors' samples.

The V call is TRBV2, the J call TRBJ1-4; 8 bases align to TRBD1. This CDR3 is built from 15 residues. Germline CDR1 reads SNHLY; CDR2 reads FYNNEI. The ends lost 2 bases at V and 7 bases at J; junction bases unmatched: 6. DNA of the CDR3: TGTGCCAGCAGTGAATCACAGGGGGGGCGTGAAAAACTGTTTTTT. Its protein product is CASSESQGGREKLFF.

The chain recombines TRBV5-1 with TRBJ1-3, with D hard to call. CDR1 SGHRS and CDR2 YFSETQ come from the germline V gene. The CDR3 extends over 16 amino acids. Between the trimmed V and J ends, which lost 0 bases and 4 bases, there was a span of 14 bases. The CDR3 loop reads CASSLVPGSYGNTIYF. Written as DNA, the CDR3 is TGCGCCAGCAGCTTGGTTCCGGGGTCCTACGGAAACACCATATATTTT.

The rearrangement uses TRBV7-2 and TRBJ2-2; a possible D gene is TRBD1 (6 bases). V was clipped by 4 bases and J by 6 bases, with 21 bases between them. CDR1 SGHTA and CDR2 FQGNSA come from the germline V gene. The CDR3 consists of 17 residues. DNA of the CDR3: TGTGCCAGCAGCTCGGACCTGGGGGCTCTGGACGCCGGGGAGCTGTTTTTT. Residues: CASSSDLGALDAGELFF.

V gene TRBV27 combines with J gene TRBJ2-7, with D perhaps matching TRBD1 (5 bases). Germline lookup yields CDR1 MNHEY and CDR2 SMNVEV (reference sequence). The CDR3 consists of 14 residues. V dropped 2 bases and J dropped 2 bases, with 10 bases sitting between them. CDR3 coding DNA: TGTGCCAGCAGTTTAATGGTAGGGGCCTACGAGCAGTACTTC. The encoded protein is CASSLMVGAYEQYF.

This rearrangement joins TRBV7-9 to TRBJ2-5; 9 nucleotides line up with TRBD2. The CDR3 runs to 15 residues. The V gene end was trimmed by 6 bases and the J gene end by 4 bases; junction bases not matched to a gene: 9. Germline V gives CDR1 SEHNR, CDR2 FQNEAQ (reference sequence). In nucleotides, the CDR3 is TGTGCCAGCAGTTTTAGCGGGAGAGAGGGAGAGACCCAGTACTTC. This encodes CASSFSGREGETQYF.